The following is a T cell receptor (beta chain) sequence with its context. The data belong to a study of T-cell memory formation after mild COVID-19. TCRdb analysed the 5' RACE reads with MiXCR anew, one entry per CDR3 protein. In the table there are about 190,000 distinct CDR3 sequences, approximately 10% of which are singletons. Per the germline V gene, CDR1 is MNHEY and CDR2 is SVGAGI. V was shortened by 7 bases and J by 3 bases, with 16 bases between the two germline ends. This CDR3 region has 15 residues. The V gene is TRBV6-5, the J gene TRBJ1-5; D gene unclear. The source of this sequence is a man aged 18 to 29 who had mild COVID-19 (a few samples of this study predate the infection). Cell type and time point are not known. Sequencing was performed on PBMCs or a T cell subset sorted from them (not recorded which). The CDR3 spells CASKRRSRTNQPQHF. The CDR3 region has the DNA TGTGCCAGCAAGAGAAGGTCGAGGACCAATCAGCCCCAGCATTTT.